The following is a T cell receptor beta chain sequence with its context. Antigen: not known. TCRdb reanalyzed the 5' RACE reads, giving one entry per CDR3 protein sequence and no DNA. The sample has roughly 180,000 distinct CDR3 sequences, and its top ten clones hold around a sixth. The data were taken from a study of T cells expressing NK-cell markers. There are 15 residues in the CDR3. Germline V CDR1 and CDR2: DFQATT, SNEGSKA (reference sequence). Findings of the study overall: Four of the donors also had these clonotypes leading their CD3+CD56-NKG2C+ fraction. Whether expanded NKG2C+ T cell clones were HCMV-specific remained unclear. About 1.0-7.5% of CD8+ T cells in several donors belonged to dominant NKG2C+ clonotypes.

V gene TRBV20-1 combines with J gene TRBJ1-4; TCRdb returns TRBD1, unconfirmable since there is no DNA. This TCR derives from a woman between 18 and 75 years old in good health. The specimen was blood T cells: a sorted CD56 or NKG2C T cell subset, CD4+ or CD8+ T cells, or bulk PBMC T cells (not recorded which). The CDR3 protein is CSARAPGESSEKLFF.